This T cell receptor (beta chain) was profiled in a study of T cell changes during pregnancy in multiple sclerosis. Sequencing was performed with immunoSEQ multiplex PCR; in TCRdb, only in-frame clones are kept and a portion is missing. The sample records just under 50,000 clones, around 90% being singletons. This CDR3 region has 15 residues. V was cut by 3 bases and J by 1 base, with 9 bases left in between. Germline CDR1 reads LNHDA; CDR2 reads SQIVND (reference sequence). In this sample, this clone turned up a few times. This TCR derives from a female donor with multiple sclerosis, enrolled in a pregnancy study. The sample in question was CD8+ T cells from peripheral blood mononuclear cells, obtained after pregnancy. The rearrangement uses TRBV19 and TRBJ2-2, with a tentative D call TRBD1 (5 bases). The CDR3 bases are TGTGCCAGTAGTATTAACGGACAGAACACCGGGGAGCTGTTTTTT. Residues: CASSINGQNTGELFF.